This T cell receptor beta chain was sequenced in a study of Graves' ophthalmopathy and Graves' hyperthyroidism. About the study: The authors collected peripheral blood at initial diagnosis, before any treatment. Findings and limits, study-wide: Using a 13-signature model, the authors split ophthalmopathy from stable hyperthyroidism, with 85% to 90% sensitivity and approximately 78% specificity.

The CDR3 extends over 14 amino acids. Germline assignment: CDR1 SEHNR and CDR2 FQNEAQ (reference sequence). In this cohort, patients with other autoimmune diseases, uncontrolled infections, pregnancy or lactation were excluded. Concerning this clonotype itself: As yet, its antigen is unknown. This may be a read error, as it is one base from a much larger clone.

Investigators amplified TCR beta CDR3 regions from RNA transcripts. Amplification began with first-round RT-PCR using HTBI primers, then second-round multiplex PCR was performed. MiXCR, applied by TCRdb to the multiplex PCR reads, yields one record per CDR3 protein. The sample holds nearly 400,000 distinct CDR3 sequences, around 17% seen once. The sample was peripheral blood. The rearrangement uses TRBV7-9 and TRBJ1-2; a weak D match, TRBD1 (5 bases). The sequence was collected from a woman aged 18-29 years with Graves' ophthalmopathy. CDR3 DNA: TGTGCCAGCAGCCGAAGCGACAGAGGGTATGGCCACACCTTC. Residues: CASSRSDRGYGHTF.